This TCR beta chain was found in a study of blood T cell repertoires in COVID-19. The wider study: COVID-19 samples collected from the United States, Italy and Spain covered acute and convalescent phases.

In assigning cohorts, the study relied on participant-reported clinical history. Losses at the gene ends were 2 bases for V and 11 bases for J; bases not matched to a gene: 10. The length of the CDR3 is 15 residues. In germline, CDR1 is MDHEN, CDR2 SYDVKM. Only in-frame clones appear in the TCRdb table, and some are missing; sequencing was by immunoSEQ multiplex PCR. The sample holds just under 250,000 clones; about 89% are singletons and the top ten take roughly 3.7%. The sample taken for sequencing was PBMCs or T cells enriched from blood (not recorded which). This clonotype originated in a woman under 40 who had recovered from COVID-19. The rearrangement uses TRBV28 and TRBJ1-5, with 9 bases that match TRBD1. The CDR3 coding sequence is TGTGCCAGCAGTTTAGCGGGACAGGGACTATATGCCCAGCATTTT. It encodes CASSLAGQGLYAQHF.